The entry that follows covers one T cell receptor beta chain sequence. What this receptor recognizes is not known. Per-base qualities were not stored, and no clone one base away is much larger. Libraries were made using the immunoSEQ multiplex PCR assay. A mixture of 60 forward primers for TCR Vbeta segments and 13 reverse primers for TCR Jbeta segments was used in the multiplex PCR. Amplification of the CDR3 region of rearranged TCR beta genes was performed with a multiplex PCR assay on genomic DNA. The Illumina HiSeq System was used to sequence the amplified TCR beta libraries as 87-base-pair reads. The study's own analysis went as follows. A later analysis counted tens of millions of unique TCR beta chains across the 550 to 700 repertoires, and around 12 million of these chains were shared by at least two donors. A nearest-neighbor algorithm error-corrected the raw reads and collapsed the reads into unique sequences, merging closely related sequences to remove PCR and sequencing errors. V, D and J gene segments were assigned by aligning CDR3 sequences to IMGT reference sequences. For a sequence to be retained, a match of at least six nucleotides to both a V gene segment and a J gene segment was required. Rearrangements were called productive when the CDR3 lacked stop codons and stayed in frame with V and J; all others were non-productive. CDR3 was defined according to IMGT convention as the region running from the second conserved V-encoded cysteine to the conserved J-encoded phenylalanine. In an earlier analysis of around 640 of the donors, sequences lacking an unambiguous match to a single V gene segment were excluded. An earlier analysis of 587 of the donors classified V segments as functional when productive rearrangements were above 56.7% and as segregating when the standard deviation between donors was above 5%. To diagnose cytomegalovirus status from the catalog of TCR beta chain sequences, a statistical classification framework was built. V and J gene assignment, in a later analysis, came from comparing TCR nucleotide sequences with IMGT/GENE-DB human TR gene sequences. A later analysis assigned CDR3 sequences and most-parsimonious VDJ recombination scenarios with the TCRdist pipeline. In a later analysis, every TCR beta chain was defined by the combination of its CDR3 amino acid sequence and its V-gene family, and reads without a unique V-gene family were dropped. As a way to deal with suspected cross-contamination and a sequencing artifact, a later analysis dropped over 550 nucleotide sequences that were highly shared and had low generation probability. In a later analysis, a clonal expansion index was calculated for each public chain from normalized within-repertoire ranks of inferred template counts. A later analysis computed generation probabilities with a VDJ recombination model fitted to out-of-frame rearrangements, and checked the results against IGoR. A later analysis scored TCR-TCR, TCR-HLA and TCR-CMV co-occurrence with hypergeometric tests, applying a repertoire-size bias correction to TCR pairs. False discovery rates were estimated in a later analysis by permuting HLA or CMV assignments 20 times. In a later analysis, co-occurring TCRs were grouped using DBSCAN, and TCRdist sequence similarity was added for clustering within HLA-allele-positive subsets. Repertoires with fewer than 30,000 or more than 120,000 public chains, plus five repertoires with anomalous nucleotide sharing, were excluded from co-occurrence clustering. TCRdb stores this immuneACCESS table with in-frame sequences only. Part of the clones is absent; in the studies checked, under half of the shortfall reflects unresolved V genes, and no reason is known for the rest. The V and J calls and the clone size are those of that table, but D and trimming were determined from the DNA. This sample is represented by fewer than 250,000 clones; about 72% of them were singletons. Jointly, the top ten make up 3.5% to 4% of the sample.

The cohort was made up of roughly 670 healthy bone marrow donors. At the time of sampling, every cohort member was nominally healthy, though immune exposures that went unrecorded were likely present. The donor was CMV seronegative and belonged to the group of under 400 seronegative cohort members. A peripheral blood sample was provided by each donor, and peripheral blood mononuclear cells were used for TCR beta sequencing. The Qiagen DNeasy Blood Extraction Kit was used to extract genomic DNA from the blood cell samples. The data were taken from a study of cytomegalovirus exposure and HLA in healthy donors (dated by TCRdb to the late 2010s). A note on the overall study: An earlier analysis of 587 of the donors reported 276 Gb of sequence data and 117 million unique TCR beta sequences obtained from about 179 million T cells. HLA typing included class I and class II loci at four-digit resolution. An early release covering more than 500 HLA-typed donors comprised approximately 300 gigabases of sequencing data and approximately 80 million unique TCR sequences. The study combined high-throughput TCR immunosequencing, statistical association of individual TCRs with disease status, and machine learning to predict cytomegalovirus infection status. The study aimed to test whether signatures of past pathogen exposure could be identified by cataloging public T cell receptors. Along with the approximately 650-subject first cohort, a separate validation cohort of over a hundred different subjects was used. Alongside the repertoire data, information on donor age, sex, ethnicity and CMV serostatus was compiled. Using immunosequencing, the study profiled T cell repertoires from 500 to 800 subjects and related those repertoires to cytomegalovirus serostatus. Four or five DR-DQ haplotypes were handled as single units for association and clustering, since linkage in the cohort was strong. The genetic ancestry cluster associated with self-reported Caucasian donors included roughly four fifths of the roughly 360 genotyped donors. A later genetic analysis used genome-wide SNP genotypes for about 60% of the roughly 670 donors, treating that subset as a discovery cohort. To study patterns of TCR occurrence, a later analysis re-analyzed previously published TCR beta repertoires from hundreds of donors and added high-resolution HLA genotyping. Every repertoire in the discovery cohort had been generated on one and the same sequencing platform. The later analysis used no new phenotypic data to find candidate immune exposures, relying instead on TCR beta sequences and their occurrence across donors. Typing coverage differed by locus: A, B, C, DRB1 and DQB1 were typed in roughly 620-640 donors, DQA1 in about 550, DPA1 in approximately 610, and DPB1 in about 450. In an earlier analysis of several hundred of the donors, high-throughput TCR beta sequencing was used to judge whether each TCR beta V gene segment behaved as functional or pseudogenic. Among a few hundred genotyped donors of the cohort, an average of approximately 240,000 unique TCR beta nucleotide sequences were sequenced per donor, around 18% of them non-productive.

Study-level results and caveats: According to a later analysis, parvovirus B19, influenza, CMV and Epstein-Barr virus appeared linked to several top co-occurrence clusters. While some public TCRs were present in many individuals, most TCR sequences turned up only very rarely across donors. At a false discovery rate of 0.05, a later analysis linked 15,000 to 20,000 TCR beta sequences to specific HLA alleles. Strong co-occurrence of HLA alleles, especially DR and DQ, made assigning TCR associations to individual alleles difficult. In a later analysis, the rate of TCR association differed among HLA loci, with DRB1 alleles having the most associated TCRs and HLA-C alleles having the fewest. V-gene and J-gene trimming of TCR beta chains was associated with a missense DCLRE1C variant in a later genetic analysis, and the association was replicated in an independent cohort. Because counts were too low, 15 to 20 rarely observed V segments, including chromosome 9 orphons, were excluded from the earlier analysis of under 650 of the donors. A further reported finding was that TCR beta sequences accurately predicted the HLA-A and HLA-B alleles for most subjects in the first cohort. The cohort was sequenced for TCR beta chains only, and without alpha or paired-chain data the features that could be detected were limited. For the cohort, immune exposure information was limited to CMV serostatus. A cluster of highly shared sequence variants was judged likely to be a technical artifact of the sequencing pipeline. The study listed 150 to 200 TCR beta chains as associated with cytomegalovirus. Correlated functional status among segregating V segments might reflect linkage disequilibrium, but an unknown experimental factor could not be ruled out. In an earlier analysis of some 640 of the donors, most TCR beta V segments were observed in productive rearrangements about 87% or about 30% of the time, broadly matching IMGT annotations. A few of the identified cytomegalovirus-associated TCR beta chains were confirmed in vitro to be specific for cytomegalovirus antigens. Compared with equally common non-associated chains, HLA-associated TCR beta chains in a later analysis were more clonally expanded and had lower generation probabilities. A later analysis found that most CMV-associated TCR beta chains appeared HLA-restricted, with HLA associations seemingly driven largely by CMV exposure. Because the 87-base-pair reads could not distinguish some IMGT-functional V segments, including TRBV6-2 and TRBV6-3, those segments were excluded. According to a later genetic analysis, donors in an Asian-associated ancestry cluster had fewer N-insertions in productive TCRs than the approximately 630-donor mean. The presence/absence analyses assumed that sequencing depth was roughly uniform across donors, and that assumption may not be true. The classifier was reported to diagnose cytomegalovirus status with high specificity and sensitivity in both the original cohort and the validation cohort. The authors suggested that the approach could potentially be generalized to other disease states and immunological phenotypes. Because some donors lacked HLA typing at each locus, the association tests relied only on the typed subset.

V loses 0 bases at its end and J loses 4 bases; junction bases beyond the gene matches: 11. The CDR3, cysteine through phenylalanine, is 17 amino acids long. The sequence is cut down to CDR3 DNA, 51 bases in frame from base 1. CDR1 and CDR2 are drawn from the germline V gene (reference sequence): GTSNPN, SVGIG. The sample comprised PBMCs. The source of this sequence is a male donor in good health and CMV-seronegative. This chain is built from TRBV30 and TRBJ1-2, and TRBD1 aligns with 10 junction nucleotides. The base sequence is TGTGCCTGGAGTGTACGAGGGACAGGGGCAAATGGCTATGGCTACACCTTC. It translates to CAWSVRGTGANGYGYTF.